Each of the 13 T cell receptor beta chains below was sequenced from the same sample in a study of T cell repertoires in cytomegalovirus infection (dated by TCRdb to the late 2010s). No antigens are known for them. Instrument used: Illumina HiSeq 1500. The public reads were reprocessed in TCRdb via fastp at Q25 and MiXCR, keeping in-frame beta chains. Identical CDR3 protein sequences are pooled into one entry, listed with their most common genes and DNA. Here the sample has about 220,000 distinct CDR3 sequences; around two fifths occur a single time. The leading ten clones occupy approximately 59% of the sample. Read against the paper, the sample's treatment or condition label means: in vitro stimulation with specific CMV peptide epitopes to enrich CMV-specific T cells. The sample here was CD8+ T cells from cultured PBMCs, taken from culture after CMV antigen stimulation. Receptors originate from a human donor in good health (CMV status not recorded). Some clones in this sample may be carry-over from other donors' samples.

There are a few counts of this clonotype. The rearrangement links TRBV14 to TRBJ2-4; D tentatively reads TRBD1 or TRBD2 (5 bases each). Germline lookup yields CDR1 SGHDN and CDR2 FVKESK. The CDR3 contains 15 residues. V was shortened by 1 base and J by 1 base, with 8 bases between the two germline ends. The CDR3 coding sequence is TGTGCCAGCAGCCAAGGGGACGGCGCCAAAAACATTCAGTACTTC. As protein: CASSQGDGAKNIQYF.

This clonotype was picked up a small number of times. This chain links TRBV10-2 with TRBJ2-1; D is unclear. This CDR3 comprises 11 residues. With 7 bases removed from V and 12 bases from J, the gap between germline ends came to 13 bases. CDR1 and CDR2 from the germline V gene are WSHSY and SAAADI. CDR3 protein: CASNGSKRQFF. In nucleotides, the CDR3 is TGCGCCAGCAATGGTAGTAAAAGGCAGTTCTTC.

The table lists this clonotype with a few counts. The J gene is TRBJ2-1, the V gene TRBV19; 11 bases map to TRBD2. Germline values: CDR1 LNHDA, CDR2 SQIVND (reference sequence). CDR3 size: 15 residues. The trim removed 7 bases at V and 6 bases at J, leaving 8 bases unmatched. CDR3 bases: TGTGCCAGTACCCCTAGCGGGGGGCTAATCAATGAGCAGTTCTTC. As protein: CASTPSGGLINEQFF. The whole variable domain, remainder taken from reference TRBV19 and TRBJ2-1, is DGGITQSPKYLFRKEGQNVTLSCEQNLNHDAMYWYRQDPGQGLRLIYYSQIVNDFQKGDIAEGYSVSREKKESFPLTVTSAQKNPTAFYLCASTPSGGLINEQFFGPGTRLTVL.

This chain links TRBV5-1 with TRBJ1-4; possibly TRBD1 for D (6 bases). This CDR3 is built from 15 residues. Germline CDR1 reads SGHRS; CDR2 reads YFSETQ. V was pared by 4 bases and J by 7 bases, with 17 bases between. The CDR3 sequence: CASSPQGGAGEKLFF. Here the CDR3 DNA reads TGCGCCAGCAGCCCTCAAGGGGGGGCTGGTGAAAAACTGTTTTTT.

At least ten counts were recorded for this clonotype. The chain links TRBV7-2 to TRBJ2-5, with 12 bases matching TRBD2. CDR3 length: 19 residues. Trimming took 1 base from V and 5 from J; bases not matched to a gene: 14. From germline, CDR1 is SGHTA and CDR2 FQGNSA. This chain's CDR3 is CASSLVVTSGSWGIETQYF. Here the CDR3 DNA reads TGTGCCAGCAGCTTAGTTGTGACTAGCGGGAGTTGGGGTATTGAGACCCAGTACTTC.

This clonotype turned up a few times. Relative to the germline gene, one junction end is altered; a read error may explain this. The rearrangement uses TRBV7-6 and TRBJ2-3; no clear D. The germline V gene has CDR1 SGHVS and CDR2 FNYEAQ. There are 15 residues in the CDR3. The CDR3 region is CASSLAGSHSDTQYF. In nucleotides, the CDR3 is TGTGCCAGCAGTTTAGCTGGAAGTCACTCAGATACGCAGTATTTT.

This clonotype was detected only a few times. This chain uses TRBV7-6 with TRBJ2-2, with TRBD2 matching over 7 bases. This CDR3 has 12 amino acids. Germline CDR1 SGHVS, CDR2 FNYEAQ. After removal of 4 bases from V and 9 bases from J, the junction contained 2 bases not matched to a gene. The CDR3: CASSSGLRELFF. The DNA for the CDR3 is TGTGCCAGCAGCTCGGGACTAAGGGAGCTGTTTTTT.

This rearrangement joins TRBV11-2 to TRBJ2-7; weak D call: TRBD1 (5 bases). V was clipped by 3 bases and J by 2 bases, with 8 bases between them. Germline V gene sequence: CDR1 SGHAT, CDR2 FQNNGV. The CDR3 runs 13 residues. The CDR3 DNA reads TGTGCCAGCAGCTTCAGGGAACCCTACGAGCAGTACTTC. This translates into CASSFREPYEQYF.

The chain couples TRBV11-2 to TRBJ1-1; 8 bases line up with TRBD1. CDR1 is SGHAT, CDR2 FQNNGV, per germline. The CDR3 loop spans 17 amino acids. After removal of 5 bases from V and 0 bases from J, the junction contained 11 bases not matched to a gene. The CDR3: CASSPLDRDFLNTEAFF. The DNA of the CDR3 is TGTGCCAGCAGCCCGTTGGACAGGGATTTCTTGAACACTGAAGCTTTCTTT.

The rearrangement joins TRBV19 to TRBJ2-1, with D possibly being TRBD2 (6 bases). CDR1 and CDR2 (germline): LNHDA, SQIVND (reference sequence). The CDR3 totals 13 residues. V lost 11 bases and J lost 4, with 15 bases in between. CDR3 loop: CAVWSGLYNEQFF. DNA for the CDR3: TGTGCCGTATGGAGCGGGCTTTACAATGAGCAGTTCTTC.

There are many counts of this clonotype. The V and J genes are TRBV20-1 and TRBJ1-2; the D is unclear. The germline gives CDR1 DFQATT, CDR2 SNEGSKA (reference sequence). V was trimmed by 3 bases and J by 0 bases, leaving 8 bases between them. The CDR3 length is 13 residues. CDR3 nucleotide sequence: TGCAGTGCTAGGGAGACGGCTAACTATGGCTACACCTTC. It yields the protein CSARETANYGYTF.

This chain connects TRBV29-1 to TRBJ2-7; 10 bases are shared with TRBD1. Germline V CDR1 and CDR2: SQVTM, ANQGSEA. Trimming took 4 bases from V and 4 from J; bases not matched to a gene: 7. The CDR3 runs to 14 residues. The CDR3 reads CSVGGTGVSYEQYF. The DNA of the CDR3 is TGCAGCGTTGGGGGGACAGGGGTGTCATACGAGCAGTACTTC.

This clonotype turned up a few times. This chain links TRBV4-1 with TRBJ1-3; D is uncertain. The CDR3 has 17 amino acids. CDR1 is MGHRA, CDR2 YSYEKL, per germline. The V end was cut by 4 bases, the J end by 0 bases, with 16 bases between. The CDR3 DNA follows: TGCGCCAGCAGCCCATACTCAACTAGGAGCTCTGGAAACACCATATATTTT. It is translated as CASSPYSTRSSGNTIYF.